Here is one TCR beta chain with its context. Its antigen remains undetermined. Base qualities are missing; no much larger clone stands one base away. The data belong to a study of blood T cell repertoires in COVID-19 (dated by TCRdb to the early 2020s). Concerning the study at large: Samples from collaborators originated in the United States, Italy and Spain and spanned both the acute and convalescent phases of COVID-19. The prospective study material was composed of cDNA or gDNA derived from T cells, B-cell-depleted T cells, or PBMCs. Deeply sampled blood TCRbeta repertoires from subjects exposed to, actively infected with, or recovered from COVID-19 were included in the dataset. The repertoires were released in a freely available public database meant as a resource for research on the immune response to SARS-CoV-2. The samples were drawn from two sources: the first 160 participants of the ongoing ImmuneRACE study, and over 1,000 subjects contributed by 6 global collaborators. A de-identified subject ID, COVID-19 status, age in years and sex were almost always included in the sample metadata. Where available, HLA class I and class II types were taken from metadata supplied by the sample provider and were not determined by assay-based typing.

The collaborating institutions used their own protocols to collect whole blood in K2EDTA tubes. For TCRbeta analysis, collaborators shipped samples in one of three forms: frozen whole blood, isolated PBMCs, or DNA extracted from either of those sample types. Paper-wide results and their limitations: How much clinical and demographic metadata was included differed by source and by participant, and the metadata was provided uncurated.

The immunoSEQ Assay, a bias-controlled multiplex PCR, was used to amplify TCRbeta CDR3 regions from genomic DNA. The published analysis was carried out like this. Within the assay, amplification of reference gene primers was used to estimate how many nucleated cells each sample contained. To quantify the absolute abundance of each unique TCRbeta CDR3 rearrangement, sequence reads were collapsed and filtered. For each sample, productive Simpson clonality was calculated as the square root of Simpson's diversity index over productive rearrangements. Held by TCRdb, this immuneACCESS table contains in-frame sequences only and omits some clones. Under half of the omission traces to an unresolved V gene where checked; the cause of the rest is unknown. Clonal size and the V and J genes are those of that table, whereas D and trimming came from the DNA. For this sample there are approximately 96,000 clones; over 75% appear just once. 2.5% to 3.5% of the sample is in the top ten clones.

Trimming takes 3 bases off V and 5 bases off J; junction bases not matched to a gene: 6. The germline V gene sets CDR1 to SGHRS and CDR2 to YFSETQ. Reading from cysteine to phenylalanine, the CDR3 counts 15 amino acids. Here the CDR3 DNA is all that survives: 45 bases in frame from base 1. The V and J segments used are TRBV5-1 and TRBJ2-7; 12 nucleotides in the junction match TRBD2. The sample consisted of peripheral blood. This clonotype was sampled from an elderly woman with acute or convalescent COVID-19. DNA sequence: TGCGCCAGCAGCTCCCTAGCGGGAGGGCCCAACGAGCAGTACTTC. Translated, this is CASSSLAGGPNEQYF.